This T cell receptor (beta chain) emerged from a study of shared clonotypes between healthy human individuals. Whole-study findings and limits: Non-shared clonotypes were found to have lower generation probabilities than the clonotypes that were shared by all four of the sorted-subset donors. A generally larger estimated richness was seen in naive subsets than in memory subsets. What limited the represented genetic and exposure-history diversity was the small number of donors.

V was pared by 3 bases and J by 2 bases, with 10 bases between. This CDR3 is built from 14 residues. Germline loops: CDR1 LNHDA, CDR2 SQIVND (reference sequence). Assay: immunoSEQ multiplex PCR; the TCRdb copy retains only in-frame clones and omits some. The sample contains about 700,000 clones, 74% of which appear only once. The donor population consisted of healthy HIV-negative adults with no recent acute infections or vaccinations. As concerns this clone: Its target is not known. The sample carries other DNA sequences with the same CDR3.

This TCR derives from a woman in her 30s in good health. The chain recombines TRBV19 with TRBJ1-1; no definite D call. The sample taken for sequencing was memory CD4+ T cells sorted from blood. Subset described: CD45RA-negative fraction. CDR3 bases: TGTGCCAGTAGTATTGGAGGGCGAAACACTGAAGCTTTCTTT. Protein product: CASSIGGRNTEAFF.